A single T cell receptor beta chain is shown here with its context. What it recognizes is unknown. Germline CDR1 and CDR2: MGHDK and SYGVNS. The CDR3 is 13 amino acids. The source of the sample is a study of shared clonotypes between healthy human individuals. Points from the study as a whole: Depth was large, yet rarefaction showed that sorted-subset sequencing was incomplete. Non-shared clonotypes showed lower generation probabilities than clonotypes common to all four donors. Deeper or shallower sequencing was expected to change how clonotypes are shared among donors.

CD45RO negativity and positive selection for CCR7 defined naive CD8 cells, a population that excluded terminally differentiated effector memory CD45RA+ cells. The assay was immunoSEQ multiplex PCR, and TCRdb's table has in-frame clones only and misses some. The sample includes under 700,000 clones, approximately 95% of them seen just once. The rearrangement links TRBV25-1 to TRBJ2-5, with D possibly being TRBD1 (5 bases). The J call may not be correct, given that the DNA end is closer to TRBJ2-7. The sample consisted of naive CD8+ T cells sorted from blood. The clonotype comes from a woman under 40 in good health. In DNA form, the CDR3 reads TGTGCCAGCAGTGAATACAGGGTGAGCGAGCAGTACTTC. It translates to CASSEYRVSEQYF.